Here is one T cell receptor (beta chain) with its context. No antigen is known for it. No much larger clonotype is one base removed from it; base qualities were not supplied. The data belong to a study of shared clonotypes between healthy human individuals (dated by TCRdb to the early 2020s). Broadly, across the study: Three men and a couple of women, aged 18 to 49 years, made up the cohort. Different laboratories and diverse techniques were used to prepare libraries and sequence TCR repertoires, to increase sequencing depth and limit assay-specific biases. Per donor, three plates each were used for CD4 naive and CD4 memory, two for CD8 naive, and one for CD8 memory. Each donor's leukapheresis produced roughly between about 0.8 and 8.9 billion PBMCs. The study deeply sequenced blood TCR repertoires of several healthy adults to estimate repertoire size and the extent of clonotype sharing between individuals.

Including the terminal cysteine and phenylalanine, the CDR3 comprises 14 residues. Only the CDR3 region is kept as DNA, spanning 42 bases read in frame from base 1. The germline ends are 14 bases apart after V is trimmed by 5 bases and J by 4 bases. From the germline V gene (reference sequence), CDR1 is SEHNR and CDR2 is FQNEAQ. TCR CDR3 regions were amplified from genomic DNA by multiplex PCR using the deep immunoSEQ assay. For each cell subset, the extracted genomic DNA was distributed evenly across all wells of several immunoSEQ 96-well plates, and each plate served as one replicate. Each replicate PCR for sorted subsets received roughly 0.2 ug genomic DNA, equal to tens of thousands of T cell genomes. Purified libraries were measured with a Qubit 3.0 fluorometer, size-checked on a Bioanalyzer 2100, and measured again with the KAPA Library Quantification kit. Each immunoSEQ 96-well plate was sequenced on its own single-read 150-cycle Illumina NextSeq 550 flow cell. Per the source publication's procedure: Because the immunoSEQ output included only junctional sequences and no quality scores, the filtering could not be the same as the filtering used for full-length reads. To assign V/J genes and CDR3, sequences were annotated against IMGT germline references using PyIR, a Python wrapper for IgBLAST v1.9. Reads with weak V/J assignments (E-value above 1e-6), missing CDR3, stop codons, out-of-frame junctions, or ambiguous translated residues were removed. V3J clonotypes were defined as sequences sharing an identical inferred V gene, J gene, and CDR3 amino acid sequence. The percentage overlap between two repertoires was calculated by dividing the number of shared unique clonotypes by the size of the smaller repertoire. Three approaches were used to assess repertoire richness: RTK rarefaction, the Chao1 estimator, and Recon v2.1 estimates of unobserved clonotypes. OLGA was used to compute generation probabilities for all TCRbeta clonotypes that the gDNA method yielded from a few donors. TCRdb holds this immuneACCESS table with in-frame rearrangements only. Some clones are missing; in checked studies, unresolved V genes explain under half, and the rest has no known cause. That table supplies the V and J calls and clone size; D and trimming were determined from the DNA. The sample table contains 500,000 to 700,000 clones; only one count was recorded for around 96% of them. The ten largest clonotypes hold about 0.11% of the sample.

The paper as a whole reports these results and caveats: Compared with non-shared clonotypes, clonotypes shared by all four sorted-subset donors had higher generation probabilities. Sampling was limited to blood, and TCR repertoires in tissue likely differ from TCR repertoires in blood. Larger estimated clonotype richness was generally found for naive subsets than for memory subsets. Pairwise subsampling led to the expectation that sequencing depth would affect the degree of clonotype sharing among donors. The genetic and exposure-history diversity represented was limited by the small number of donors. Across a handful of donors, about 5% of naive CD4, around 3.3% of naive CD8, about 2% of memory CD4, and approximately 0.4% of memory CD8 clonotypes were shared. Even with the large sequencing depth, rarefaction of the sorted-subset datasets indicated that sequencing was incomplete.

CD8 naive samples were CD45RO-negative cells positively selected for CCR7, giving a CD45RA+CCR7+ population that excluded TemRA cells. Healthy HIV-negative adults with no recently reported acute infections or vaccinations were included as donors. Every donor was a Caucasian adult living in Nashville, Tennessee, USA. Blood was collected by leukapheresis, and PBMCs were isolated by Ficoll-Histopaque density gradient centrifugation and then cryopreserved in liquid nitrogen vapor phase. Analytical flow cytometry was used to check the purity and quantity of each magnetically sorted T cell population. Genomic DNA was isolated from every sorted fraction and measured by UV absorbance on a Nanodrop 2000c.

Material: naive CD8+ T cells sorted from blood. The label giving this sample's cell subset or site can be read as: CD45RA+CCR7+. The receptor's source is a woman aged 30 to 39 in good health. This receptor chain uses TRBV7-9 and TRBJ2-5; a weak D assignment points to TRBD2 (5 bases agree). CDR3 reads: CASSPDRGRETQYF. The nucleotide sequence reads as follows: TGTGCCAGCAGCCCCGATCGGGGTCGAGAGACCCAGTACTTC.